This TCR beta chain comes out of a study of shared clonotypes between healthy human individuals. Profiling relied on immunoSEQ multiplex PCR, and the TCRdb table lists in-frame clones only, not all of them. The data show hundreds of thousands of clones, around 72% seen once. Germline values: CDR1 SGHRS, CDR2 YFSETQ. This CDR3 contains 13 residues. Trimming cost V 8 bases and J 3 bases, with 15 bases left between them. This TCR was sampled from a woman aged 25 to 45 in good health. Specimen: memory CD4+ T cells sorted from blood. The subset: CD45RA-negative fraction. V usage is TRBV5-1 and J usage is TRBJ2-7; D is tentatively TRBD1 or TRBD2 (5 bases each). CDR3 nucleotide sequence: TGCGCCAGTACCGGGACCGGAGGCTACGAGCAGTACTTC. Protein sequence: CASTGTGGYEQYF.